The 24 T cell receptor beta chains presented below share a single source sample, sequenced in a study of blood T cell repertoires in COVID-19 (dated by TCRdb to 2020 to 2021). The library was prepared using the immunoSEQ multiplex PCR assay. In TCRdb, the immuneACCESS table is reduced to in-frame sequences with V and J assigned. These tables do not hold every clone; where another copy was compared, an unresolved V gene accounts for under half, and the others remain unexplained. The sample data list about 260,000 clones, and more than 70% of these were observed just once. The ten largest clones capture 2% to 2.5% of the sample. The sequenced material came from PBMCs or T cells enriched from blood (not recorded which). All receptors derive from a woman in her forties or fifties who had recovered from COVID-19.

The chain joins TRBV7-8 to TRBJ1-5, with 12 nucleotides matching TRBD1. Trimming at V came to 6 bases and at J to 6 bases, leaving 3 bases not matched to a gene. The germline gives CDR1 SGHVS, CDR2 FQNEAQ. This CDR3 is built from 14 residues. The CDR3 sequence is CASRGQGAVQPQHF. The CDR3 coding sequence is TGTGCCAGCAGGGGACAGGGGGCGGTTCAGCCCCAGCATTTT.

There are a few counts of this clone. The V and J genes are TRBV7-2 and TRBJ2-7; TRBD1 matches 8 bases. Trimming took 0 bases from V and 3 from J; bases not matched to a gene: 4. Germline assignment: CDR1 SGHTA and CDR2 FQGNSA. The CDR3 contains 15 residues. The CDR3 DNA is TGTGCCAGCAGCTTAGCTCCCAGGGGGCTCTACGAGCAGTACTTC. Its protein product is CASSLAPRGLYEQYF.

The rearrangement joins TRBV5-1 to TRBJ1-2; D is ambiguous. The germline V gene encodes CDR1 SGHRS and CDR2 YFSETQ. Trimming shortened V by 2 bases and J by 2 bases, and 10 bases separated the two germline ends. The CDR3 is made up of 14 amino acids. CDR3 loop: CASSLKEKNYGYTF. For the CDR3, the DNA is TGCGCCAGCAGCTTAAAGGAGAAAAACTATGGCTACACCTTC.

J is TRBJ2-7 and V is TRBV28; 9 positions match TRBD1. Germline trimming cut 4 bases from V and 3 bases from J; bases unmatched to any gene: 4. This CDR3 is built from 14 residues. Germline lookup yields CDR1 MDHEN and CDR2 SYDVKM. CDR3 loop: CASSSGDRVYEQYF. DNA for the CDR3: TGTGCCAGCAGTTCCGGGGACAGGGTCTACGAGCAGTACTTC.

This clone was seen only once. The chain couples TRBV5-6 to TRBJ1-5; no firm D call. Deletions cut 0 bases from V and 0 bases from J, with 7 bases between. The CDR3 runs 15 residues. From germline, CDR1 is SGHDT and CDR2 YYEEEE. The chain's CDR3 is CASSLGIYSNQPQHF. The CDR3 region has the DNA TGTGCCAGCAGCTTGGGTATATATAGCAATCAGCCCCAGCATTTT.

The rearrangement joins TRBV3-1 (or the pseudogene TRBV3-2) to TRBJ2-1, with 8 bases matching TRBD2. V lost 1 base and J lost 4; bases outside the gene matches: 9. Germline values: CDR1 LGHDT, CDR2 YNNKEL (reference sequence). This CDR3 has 17 residues. The DNA for the CDR3 is TGTGCCAGCAGCCAAGGCTACCAGGGCGGGGGGTACAATGAGCAGTTCTTC. It encodes CASSQGYQGGGYNEQFF.

V gene TRBV15 combines with J gene TRBJ2-7; D gene unclear. The CDR3 runs to 17 residues. CDR1 is LNHNV and CDR2 is YYDKDF in the germline V gene (reference sequence). The ends were cut back, 1 base at V and 3 bases at J, with 19 bases in the middle. The CDR3 DNA reads TGTGCCACCAGCAGAGGCGTTGGCCTCGAGGCAAACTACGAGCAGTACTTC. It codes for CATSRGVGLEANYEQYF.

The chain uses TRBV5-1 and TRBJ1-4; tentative D call: TRBD1 (5 bases). There are 15 residues in the CDR3. Trimming shortened V by 4 bases and J by 5 bases, and 15 bases separated the two germline ends. Germline V gene data show CDR1 as SGHRS and CDR2 as YFSETQ. As DNA, the CDR3 is TGCGCCAGCAGCCCAGGAGCAGGGCGGAATGAAAAACTGTTTTTT. As protein: CASSPGAGRNEKLFF.

This clone was picked up a small number of times. The rearrangement uses TRBV30 and TRBJ1-6, with TRBD1 as a possible D gene (5 bases). The CDR3 contains 15 residues. V lost 3 bases and J 8 bases, leaving 17 bases between the germline ends. Looked up from germline, CDR1 is GTSNPN and CDR2 is SVGIG (reference sequence). CDR3 nucleotide sequence: TGTGCCTGGAGCCCCAGGGAAGGCGCGTATTCACCCCTCCACTTT. It translates to CAWSPREGAYSPLHF.

This sequence joins TRBV9 and TRBJ2-7; D possibly corresponds to TRBD1 (7 bases). Germline lookup yields CDR1 SGDLS and CDR2 YYNGEE. There are 14 residues in the CDR3. Deletions cut 3 bases from V and 3 bases from J, with 13 bases between. The CDR3 DNA reads TGTGCCAGCAGCGCTGCAGGGGGGTTCTACGAGCAGTACTTC. Protein product: CASSAAGGFYEQYF.

The chain employs TRBV5-1 and TRBJ2-5; tentatively, D is TRBD1 (5 bases). Germline V gene sequence: CDR1 SGHRS, CDR2 YFSETQ. V was clipped by 3 bases and J by 2 bases, with 11 bases between them. This CDR3 contains 14 residues. CDR3 coding DNA: TGCGCCAGCAGCTCAGGGCTGGAACAAGAGACCCAGTACTTC. Translating gives CASSSGLEQETQYF.

The CDR3 is CASSRQGYTEAFF. The CDR3 DNA sequence: TGTGCCAGCAGCCGACAGGGTTACACTGAAGCTTTCTTT. The rearrangement joins TRBV7-8 to TRBJ1-1, with 7 bases matching TRBD1. The CDR3 has 13 amino acids. Per germline, CDR1 SGHVS and CDR2 FQNEAQ. Unmatched junction bases numbered 3, after V lost 5 bases and J lost 3 bases.

The chain combines TRBV5-1 with TRBJ1-2, with TRBD1 as a possible D gene (6 bases). The CDR3 runs 15 residues. V lost 0 bases, J lost 4 bases, and 13 bases lay in between. The germline gives CDR1 SGHRS, CDR2 YFSETQ. Here the CDR3 reads CASSLDTGTGYGYTF. The DNA of the CDR3 is TGCGCCAGCAGCTTGGATACAGGGACCGGCTATGGCTACACCTTC. The full variable domain, its missing parts supplied by reference TRBV5-1 and TRBJ1-2, is KAGVTQTPRYLIKTRGQQVTLSCSPISGHRSVSWYQQTPGQGLQFLFEYFSETQRNKGNFPGRFSGRQFSNSRSEMNVSTLELGDSALYLCASSLDTGTGYGYTFGSGTRLTVV.

The chain recombines TRBV19 with TRBJ1-2; D uncertain. Trimming removed 3 bases at V and 2 bases at J, with 10 bases between. Per germline, CDR1 LNHDA and CDR2 SQIVND (reference sequence). The CDR3 totals 14 residues. The DNA for the CDR3 is TGTGCCAGTAGTATGATGTCCGGGAACTATGGCTACACCTTC. It translates to CASSMMSGNYGYTF.

This chain joins TRBV5-4 and TRBJ2-5; D not certain. Trimming took 4 bases from V and 1 from J, leaving 11 bases between them. CDR1 is SGHNT and CDR2 is YYREEE in the germline V gene (reference sequence). The length of the CDR3 is 14 residues. The CDR3 is CASSPPSGQETQYF. The CDR3 DNA reads TGTGCCAGCAGCCCTCCGTCAGGCCAAGAGACCCAGTACTTC.

CDR3 coding DNA: TGTGCCAGCAGCTCCTACTCCTACGAGCAGTACTTC. Its protein product is CASSSYSYEQYF. This chain joins TRBV5-6 and TRBJ2-7; no definite D call. Germline V gene sequence: CDR1 SGHDT, CDR2 YYEEEE. The CDR3 totals 12 residues. With 3 bases removed from V and 0 bases from J, the gap between germline ends came to 4 bases. The whole variable domain, filled in from reference TRBV5-6 and TRBJ2-7, reads DAGVTQSPTHLIKTRGQQVTLRCSPKSGHDTVSWYQQALGQGPQFIFQYYEEEERQRGNFPDRFSGHQFPNYSSELNVNALLLGDSALYLCASSSYSYEQYFGPGTRLTVT.

The chain recombines TRBV12-3 or TRBV12-4 with TRBJ1-2; D not certain. V was shortened by 7 bases and J by 1 base, with 10 bases between the two germline ends. This CDR3 contains 13 residues. In nucleotides, the CDR3 is TGTGCCAGCATGGGCAACCTTAACTATGGCTACACCTTC. It encodes CASMGNLNYGYTF.

The V and J genes are TRBV28 and TRBJ2-5, with D possibly TRBD2 on 5 matching bases. The CDR3 is made up of 16 amino acids. Germline V gene data show CDR1 as MDHEN and CDR2 as SYDVKM. V was cut by 1 base and J by 7 bases, with 19 bases left in between. This CDR3 is CASSLLGQASGGTQYF. CDR3 DNA: TGTGCCAGCAGTTTATTAGGCCAGGCCAGCGGAGGGACCCAGTACTTC.

The CDR3 region has the DNA TGTGCCAGCAGTTTAACCCGCGGGAGTGGTAATGAGCAGTTCTTC. Encoded protein: CASSLTRGSGNEQFF. The rearrangement links TRBV11-3 to TRBJ2-1, with 7 bases identical to TRBD2. The germline CDR1 and CDR2 sequences are SGHNT and YENEEA. Trimming at V came to 6 bases and at J to 7 bases, leaving 12 bases not matched to a gene. This CDR3 comprises 15 residues.

This clone was counted once. The rearrangement joins TRBV18 to TRBJ2-2; TRBD1 matches 8 bases. Germline V gene data show CDR1 as KGHSH and CDR2 as LQKENI. The CDR3 length is 14 residues. V trimming: 6 bases; J trimming: 1 base; junction bases outside the gene matches: 1. DNA for the CDR3: TGTGCCAGCTCCGGGACAGGGAACACCGGGGAGCTGTTTTTT. This gives the protein CASSGTGNTGELFF. Full variable domain (remainder filled in from reference TRBV18 and TRBJ2-2): NAGVMQNPRHLVRRRGQEARLRCSPMKGHSHVYWYRQLPEEGLKFMVYLQKENIIDESGMPKERFSAEFPKEGPSILRIQQVVRGDSAAYFCASSGTGNTGELFFGEGSRLTVL.

The rearrangement uses TRBV5-6 and TRBJ1-2, with D possibly matching TRBD1 (6 bases). In germline, CDR1 is SGHDT, CDR2 YYEEEE. The CDR3 extends over 14 amino acids. V dropped 0 bases and J dropped 7 bases, with 13 bases sitting between them. The CDR3 nucleotides are TGTGCCAGCAGCTTGGCACAGGGCCTGGGTGGCTACACCTTC. The encoded protein is CASSLAQGLGGYTF.

This clone is a singleton in its sample. CDR3 loop: CASSEPGQGRNEQFF. The CDR3 bases are TGTGCCAGCAGTGAACCGGGACAGGGGAGAAATGAGCAGTTCTTC. This rearrangement joins TRBV6-1 to TRBJ2-1; 10 bases are a match to TRBD1. In germline, CDR1 is MNHNS, CDR2 SASEGT. Unmatched junction bases numbered 5, after V lost 2 bases and J lost 7 bases. This CDR3 contains 15 residues.

This chain uses TRBV7-9 with TRBJ1-5; tentative D call: TRBD1 (6 bases). Trimming removed 2 bases at V and 5 bases at J, with 10 bases between. This CDR3 region has 14 residues. Germline V gene data show CDR1 as SEHNR and CDR2 as FQNEAQ (reference sequence). CDR3 region: CASSLQGSDQPQHF. In nucleotides, the CDR3 is TGTGCCAGCAGCTTACAGGGGTCGGATCAGCCCCAGCATTTT.

A single count supports this clone. This chain connects TRBV3-1 (or the pseudogene TRBV3-2) to TRBJ2-7; the D is unclear. Germline CDR1 LGHDT, CDR2 YNNKEL (reference sequence). CDR3 length: 14 residues. V dropped 4 bases and J dropped 1 base, with 11 bases sitting between them. The CDR3 sequence: CASSPWVLSYEQYF. In nucleotides, the CDR3 is TGTGCCAGCAGCCCTTGGGTACTATCCTACGAGCAGTACTTC.